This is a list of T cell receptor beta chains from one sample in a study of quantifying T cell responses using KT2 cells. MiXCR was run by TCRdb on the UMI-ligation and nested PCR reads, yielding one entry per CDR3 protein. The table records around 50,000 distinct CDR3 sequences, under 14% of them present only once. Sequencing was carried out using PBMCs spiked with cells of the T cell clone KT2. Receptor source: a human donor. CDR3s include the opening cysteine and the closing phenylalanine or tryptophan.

CSASQGSYNSPLHF	TRBV20-1	TRBJ1-6
CSARVGAGGSYNEQFF	TRBV20-1	TRBJ2-1
CASSGSSGNYGYTF	TRBV5-1	TRBJ1-2
CASSFTLGPYEQYF	TRBV7-9	TRBJ2-7
CATSRVPMVTGNTIYF	TRBV15	TRBJ1-3
CASSSLGVDTQYF	TRBV19	TRBJ2-3
CASSPPGSGNTIYF	TRBV11-2	TRBJ1-3
CSARGSSGALITDTQYF	TRBV20-1	TRBJ2-3
CASRPYSGGDEQFF	TRBV3-1	TRBJ2-1
CRLGEGRTDTQYF	TRBV20-1	TRBJ2-3
CASSLARGSYNEQFF	TRBV11-2	TRBJ2-1
CASSLRFQETQYF	TRBV12-3/TRBV12-4	TRBJ2-5
CASSLARTNTEAFF	TRBV5-1	TRBJ1-1
CAPTAVNEKLFF	TRBV7-9	TRBJ1-4
CSARDWDTHYNEQFF	TRBV20-1	TRBJ2-1
CASSWDAEPPYEQYF	TRBV13	TRBJ2-7
CASVLNQQDTQYF	TRBV7-2	TRBJ2-3
CASSPEQGLTNTEAFF	TRBV11-3	TRBJ1-1
CASSSWTVGWGYTF	TRBV12-3/TRBV12-4	TRBJ1-2
CATSSVRELREQYF	TRBV15	TRBJ2-7
CASSLEKTVGAEAFF	TRBV7-9	TRBJ1-1
CASSPPFWDRRYNEQFF	TRBV7-8	TRBJ2-1
CASSLLAGAKNIQYF	TRBV7-2	TRBJ2-4
CASSWTGSNSPLHF	TRBV6-5	TRBJ1-6
CASSLDSGKAQYF	TRBV7-2	TRBJ2-5
CSAMSGGYNEQFF	TRBV20-1	TRBJ2-1
CASSQYSSGGISYEQYF	TRBV5-1	TRBJ2-7